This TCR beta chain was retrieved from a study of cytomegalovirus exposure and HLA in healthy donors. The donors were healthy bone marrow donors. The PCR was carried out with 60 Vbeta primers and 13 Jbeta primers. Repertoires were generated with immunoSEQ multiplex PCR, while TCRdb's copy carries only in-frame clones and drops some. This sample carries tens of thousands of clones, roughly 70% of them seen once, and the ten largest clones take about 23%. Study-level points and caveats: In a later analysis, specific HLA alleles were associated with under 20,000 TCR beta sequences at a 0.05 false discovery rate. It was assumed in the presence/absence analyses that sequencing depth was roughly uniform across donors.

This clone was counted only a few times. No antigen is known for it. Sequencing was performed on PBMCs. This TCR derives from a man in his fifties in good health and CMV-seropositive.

The CDR3 region has the DNA TGTGCCAGCAGTTTACGGACAGGGGTTCTCAATTCACCCCTCCACTTT. It is translated as CASSLRTGVLNSPLHF. The chain is built from TRBV27 and TRBJ1-6; 9 bases map to TRBD1. V lost 2 bases to trimming and J lost 7 bases; unmatched junction nucleotides: 6. The length of the CDR3 is 16 residues. Germline V lookup: CDR1 MNHEY, CDR2 SMNVEV (reference sequence).